Listed below are T cell receptor beta chains from one sample, sequenced in a study of Graves' ophthalmopathy and Graves' hyperthyroidism. TCRdb re-called the multiplex PCR reads with MiXCR, one entry per CDR3 protein. The sample gives about 740,000 distinct CDR3 sequences, around 40% of which show up once; roughly 46% is in the top ten. Material: peripheral blood. Receptors were obtained from an adult man with Graves' ophthalmopathy. CDR3s leave out the opening cysteine and the closing phenylalanine or tryptophan. The D gene is left open where the match is weak.

V | length | D | CDR3
TRBV12-3/TRBV12-4 | 12 | . | ASSSPSLNTEAF
TRBV24-1 | 15 | TRBD2 | ASRGTSGSRGQETQY
TRBV20-1 | 10 | . | SARRGQETQY
TRBV5-1 | 13 | TRBD1 | ASSPDRAGNSPLH
TRBV9 | 12 | . | ASSVDRASHEQY
TRBV2 | 11 | . | ASGGGAVYEQY
TRBV20-1 | 13 | TRBD1 | SAANLLDRGHGYT
TRBV7-2 | 15 | TRBD1 | ASRPLGLGTGGEKLF
TRBV6-5 | 12 | . | ASSQQTGIEPQY
TRBV3-1 | 13 | TRBD1 | ASSPPSTGDQPQH
TRBV24-1 | 10 | . | AGGQNGNTIY
TRBV19 | 12 | TRBD1 | ASNRGLGNQPQH
TRBV2 | 12 | . | ASSVDSNQETQY
TRBV10-3 | 11 | . | ASRAGLNTEAF
TRBV19 | 12 | . | ASTISSASYEQY
TRBV29-1 | 14 | TRBD1 | SVSRGQGTSGTEAF
TRBV11-2 | 12 | . | ASSFGAAVETQY
TRBV24-1 | 13 | TRBD2 | ASSYKREAFYEQY
TRBV24-1 | 12 | . | ASSQIQGFQPQH
TRBV11-2 | 14 | TRBD2 | ASTRLARGGQETQY
TRBV19 | 12 | TRBD1 | ASRKGTDNSPLH
TRBV19 | 12 | . | ASSARLGGSPLH
TRBV19 | 12 | TRBD1 | ASRTGGRGEGYT
TRBV7-2 | 13 | . | ASTMVGGRRSPLH
TRBV25-1 | 10 | . | ASSQYWGPQH
TRBV20-1 | 11 | . | SASPPESYGYT
TRBV24-1 | 14 | . | ASSYSNRHGNQPQH
TRBV7-9 | 15 | TRBD1 | ASSNNRGLIAFTEAF
TRBV10-3 | 13 | TRBD1 | AISDPGQGADVLT
TRBV25-1 | 15 | . | ASSARVVRVSNQPQH
TRBV29-1 | 9 | . | ACGQNTEAF
TRBV19 | 12 | . | ASNPRVMNTEAF
TRBV25-1 | 14 | . | ASSQGLSSNTGELF
TRBV9 | 14 | . | ASSVAQGSADYGYT
TRBV10-3 | 14 | . | AISEYQVSGTDTQY
TRBV11-2 | 10 | TRBD2 | ASSVLADTQY
TRBV20-1 | 11 | . | SAGGHVNQPQH
TRBV29-1 | 8 | TRBD2 | SVELAGES
TRBV10-3 | 11 | TRBD1 | AISVRGPDTQY
TRBV2 | 11 | . | ASRPSGGQTQY
TRBV2 | 11 | . | ASSELRGSEAF
TRBV7-9 | 10 | . | ASSLFDNEQF
TRBV10-3 | 9 | . | AISEDCEQH
TRBV5-5 | 12 | . | ASSTGGWEYGYT
TRBV4-1 | 12 | . | ASSQEMGPNGYT
TRBV19 | 12 | TRBD1 | ASTQQGGNYGYT